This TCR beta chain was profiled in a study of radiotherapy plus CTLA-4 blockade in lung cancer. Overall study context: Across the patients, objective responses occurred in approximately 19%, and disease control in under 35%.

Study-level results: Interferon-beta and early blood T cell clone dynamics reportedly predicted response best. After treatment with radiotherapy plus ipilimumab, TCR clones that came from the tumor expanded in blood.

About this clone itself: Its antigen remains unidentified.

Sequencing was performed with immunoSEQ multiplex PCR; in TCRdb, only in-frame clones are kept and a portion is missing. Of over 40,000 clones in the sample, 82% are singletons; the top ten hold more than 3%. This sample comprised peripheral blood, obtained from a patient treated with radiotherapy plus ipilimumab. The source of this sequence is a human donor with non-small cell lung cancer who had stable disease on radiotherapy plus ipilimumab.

CDR3 sequence reads: CAWSEVAGQETQYF. The DNA of the CDR3 is TGTGCCTGGAGTGAAGTAGCGGGTCAAGAGACCCAGTACTTC. J is TRBJ2-5 and V is TRBV30; 7 bases agree with TRBD2. Trimming removed 1 base from V and 2 bases from J; junction bases left unmatched: 4. The length of the CDR3 is 14 residues. Germline CDR1 and CDR2: GTSNPN and SVGIG (reference sequence).